One and the same sample provided the 26 T cell receptor beta chains below, sequenced in a study of blood T cell repertoires in COVID-19. Measured with immunoSEQ multiplex PCR; TCRdb has only the in-frame clones, and not every one. The data hold about 33,000 clones, with more than 80% observed a single time. The sequenced material came from peripheral blood. The source is a male donor with active COVID-19.

The chain employs TRBV5-4 and TRBJ2-7; maybe TRBD2 (5 bases). This CDR3 has 15 amino acids. V lost 0 bases, J lost 2 bases, and 12 bases lay in between. Germline V CDR1 and CDR2: SGHNT, YYREEE (reference sequence). CDR3: CASSLALGATYEQYF. The CDR3 nucleotides read TGTGCCAGCAGCTTGGCCTTGGGAGCGACCTACGAGCAGTACTTC.

This chain uses TRBV19 with TRBJ1-5; 9 positions agree with TRBD1. The J segment lost 3 bases and the V segment lost 8 bases, leaving 8 bases of the junction unmatched. The CDR3 extends over 15 amino acids. Germline lookup yields CDR1 LNHDA and CDR2 SQIVND (reference sequence). The CDR3 here is CASAEGDRVNQPQHF. In DNA, the CDR3 is TGTGCCAGTGCCGAGGGGGACAGGGTCAATCAGCCCCAGCATTTT.

The chain joins TRBV3-1 (or the pseudogene TRBV3-2) to TRBJ2-5; TRBD2 matches at 9 bases. The CDR3 sequence is 15 residues long. V lost 4 bases to trimming and J lost 3 bases; unmatched junction nucleotides: 6. CDR1 LGHDT and CDR2 YNNKEL come from the germline V gene (reference sequence). CDR3 in amino acids: CASSPAGGGEETQYF. The DNA for the CDR3 is TGTGCCAGCAGCCCCGCGGGCGGGGGGGAAGAGACCCAGTACTTC.

This rearrangement joins TRBV4-1 to TRBJ2-2; D perhaps matches TRBD1 (5 bases). V lost 2 bases and J lost 2, with 18 bases in between. In germline, CDR1 is MGHRA, CDR2 YSYEKL. This CDR3 has 18 amino acids. The CDR3: CASSQLRTRLENTGELFF. CDR3 DNA sequence: TGCGCCAGCAGCCAACTTAGGACAAGGTTGGAAAACACCGGGGAGCTGTTTTTT.

In nucleotides, the CDR3 is TGTGCCAGCAGTTACGGGGTAGCGGGGAGTCATGAGCAGTTCTTC. It specifies CASSYGVAGSHEQFF. The chain joins TRBV6-5 to TRBJ2-1; 8 bases map to TRBD2. The CDR3 has 15 residues. CDR1 and CDR2 from the germline V gene are MNHEY and SVGAGI. With V trimmed by 2 bases and J by 8 bases, 8 bases remained unmatched.

This chain joins TRBV24-1 and TRBJ1-2; tentative D call: TRBD1 (6 bases). Germline loops: CDR1 KGHDR, CDR2 SFDVKD. V dropped 9 bases and J dropped 1 base, with 8 bases sitting between them. This CDR3 has 12 residues. CDR3: CATADSNYGYTF. The CDR3 nucleotides read TGTGCCACCGCGGACAGTAACTATGGCTACACCTTC.

The chain uses TRBV19 and TRBJ1-6, with 7 nucleotides matching TRBD1. V shed 7 bases and J 4 bases; nucleotides not matched to a gene: 10. The CDR3 runs to 16 residues. Germline V gene data show CDR1 as LNHDA and CDR2 as SQIVND (reference sequence). CDR3 residues: CASKLEGAEYNSPLHF. CDR3 nucleotide sequence: TGTGCCAGTAAGCTGGAGGGGGCGGAATATAATTCACCCCTCCACTTT.

This clone was counted a single time. V usage is TRBV18 and J usage is TRBJ1-4; D remains unclear. Trimming left V 2 bases short and J 8 bases short, with 9 bases between. The CDR3 runs 13 residues. Germline loops: CDR1 KGHSH, CDR2 LQKENI. The CDR3 coding sequence is TGTGCCAGCTCACCATCGGTAGTGGAAAAACTGTTTTTT. The encoded protein is CASSPSVVEKLFF.

This clone was counted once. This chain links TRBV18 with TRBJ2-6, with TRBD2 matching over 7 bases. The J segment lost 0 bases and the V segment lost 3 bases, leaving 5 bases of the junction unmatched. The CDR3 covers 17 residues. Germline lookup yields CDR1 KGHSH and CDR2 LQKENI. CDR3 region: CASSPQGGASGANVLTF. The CDR3 coding sequence is TGTGCCAGCTCACCCCAGGGAGGGGCCTCTGGGGCCAACGTCCTGACTTTC.

This sequence joins TRBV15 and TRBJ1-2, with D uncertain. The V end was cut by 3 bases, the J end by 4 bases, with 15 bases between. Germline V gene sequence: CDR1 LNHNV, CDR2 YYDKDF (reference sequence). The CDR3 runs to 15 residues. As DNA, the CDR3 is TGTGCCACCAGCAGTTGGGCACTTCGCTCCTATGGCTACACCTTC. It specifies CATSSWALRSYGYTF.

The chain recombines TRBV25-1 with TRBJ2-1, with D tentatively TRBD2 (6 bases). Per the germline V gene, CDR1 is MGHDK and CDR2 is SYGVNS. V was cut by 5 bases and J by 8 bases, with 16 bases left in between. This CDR3 has 14 amino acids. CDR3 amino acids: CASSSRGWGDEQFF. The DNA for the CDR3 is TGTGCCAGCAGTTCCCGAGGGTGGGGGGATGAGCAGTTCTTC.

The chain is built from TRBV5-1 and TRBJ2-2, with D tentatively TRBD1 (6 bases). The germline CDR1 and CDR2 sequences are SGHRS and YFSETQ. The CDR3 is 17 amino acids. V was trimmed by 0 bases and J by 3 bases, leaving 15 bases between them. The CDR3 bases are TGCGCCAGCAGCTTGGCCCCCGGGACACCCTACACCGGGGAGCTGTTTTTT. This gives the protein CASSLAPGTPYTGELFF. Filled out from reference TRBV5-1 and TRBJ2-2, the complete variable domain reads KAGVTQTPRYLIKTRGQQVTLSCSPISGHRSVSWYQQTPGQGLQFLFEYFSETQRNKGNFPGRFSGRQFSNSRSEMNVSTLELGDSALYLCASSLAPGTPYTGELFFGEGSRLTVL.

J is TRBJ2-3 and V is TRBV2; maybe TRBD2 (6 bases). The CDR3 covers 12 residues. CDR1 and CDR2 (germline): SNHLY, FYNNEI. Trimming removed 6 bases at V and 10 bases at J, with 14 bases between. The CDR3 here is CASRGWRVAQYF. In nucleotides, the CDR3 is TGTGCCAGCAGAGGTTGGAGGGTAGCGCAGTATTTT.

This clone was observed a single time. The chain recombines TRBV15 with TRBJ2-1; 11 nucleotides agree with TRBD2. CDR3 length: 17 amino acids. The trim removed 1 base at V and 4 bases at J, leaving 6 bases unmatched. Germline values: CDR1 LNHNV, CDR2 YYDKDF (reference sequence). CDR3 DNA sequence: TGTGCCACCAGCAGAGGTCTCTCTAGCGGGGGGTACAATGAGCAGTTCTTC. Amino acid sequence: CATSRGLSSGGYNEQFF.

This sequence joins TRBV4-2 and TRBJ2-1; 10 nucleotides agree with TRBD2. From germline, CDR1 is LGHNA and CDR2 YNFKEQ. The V gene end was trimmed by 4 bases and the J gene end by 7 bases; junction bases not matched to a gene: 13. This CDR3 has 17 amino acids. CDR3 protein: CASSLRKSGGALNEQFF. The CDR3 DNA reads TGTGCCAGCAGCCTTCGAAAAAGCGGGGGGGCCCTAAATGAGCAGTTCTTC.

In this sample, this clone turned up a few times. This chain joins TRBV11-2 and TRBJ1-2; 7 bases are shared with TRBD1. The CDR3 has 15 residues. The germline V gene encodes CDR1 SGHAT and CDR2 FQNNGV. The ends lost 4 bases at V and 2 bases at J; junction bases unmatched: 7. The CDR3 DNA sequence: TGTGCCAGCAGCTCGGGACAGTATGACAACTATGGCTACACCTTC. The encoded protein is CASSSGQYDNYGYTF. Full variable domain (outside the CDR3, taken from reference TRBV11-2 and TRBJ1-2): EAGVAQSPRYKIIEKRQSVAFWCNPISGHATLYWYQQILGQGPKLLIQFQNNGVVDDSQLPKDRFSAERLKGVDSTLKIQPAKLEDSAVYLCASSSGQYDNYGYTFGSGTRLTVV.

The V gene is TRBV15, the J gene TRBJ1-2, with D perhaps TRBD1 (5 bases). This CDR3 contains 14 residues. With 2 bases removed from V and 6 bases from J, the gap between germline ends came to 13 bases. Germline V lookup: CDR1 LNHNV, CDR2 YYDKDF (reference sequence). CDR3 residues: CATSRSRVENGYTF. The CDR3 DNA is TGTGCCACCAGCAGATCCAGGGTTGAGAATGGCTACACCTTC.

To note about this clone: The junction departs from germline at one end; a sequencing error may be responsible. The chain joins TRBV6-5 to TRBJ2-7, with D possibly being TRBD2 (6 bases). Germline V gene data show CDR1 as MNHEY and CDR2 as SVGAGI. CDR3 size: 11 residues. The CDR3 DNA is TGTGCCAGCAGTTCTCACGGGACGGGGGACTTC. Translating it yields CASSSHGTGDF.

V and J are TRBV11-2 and TRBJ2-5; D is unclear. Trimming removed 3 bases at V and 3 bases at J, with 8 bases between. The CDR3 totals 13 residues. CDR1 and CDR2 from the germline V gene are SGHAT and FQNNGV. CDR3 in amino acids: CASSFYSKETQYF. DNA of the CDR3: TGTGCCAGCAGCTTTTACAGCAAAGAGACCCAGTACTTC.

J is TRBJ2-2 and V is TRBV5-1; 13 bases fit TRBD2. CDR3 size: 19 residues. Germline loops: CDR1 SGHRS, CDR2 YFSETQ. The junction had 16 bases not matched to a gene; V was cut back by 5 bases and J by 6 bases. The CDR3 DNA is TGCGCCAGCAGTTACGAACCGGGACTAGCGGGGATTACCTCCGGGGAGCTGTTTTTT. Its protein is CASSYEPGLAGITSGELFF.

This sequence joins TRBV19 and TRBJ1-5, with TRBD1 matching 7 bases. The CDR3 runs 14 residues. The V gene end was trimmed by 4 bases and the J gene end by 7 bases; junction bases not matched to a gene: 7. Germline CDR1 and CDR2: LNHDA and SQIVND (reference sequence). The CDR3 DNA reads as TGTGCCAGTAGTAAGACAGGGCCTAAACAGCCCCAGCATTTT. It specifies CASSKTGPKQPQHF.

The chain is built from TRBV18 and TRBJ1-1; D is possibly TRBD1 (6 bases). The CDR3 loop spans 15 amino acids. Trimming left V 3 bases short and J 8 bases short, with 19 bases between. CDR1 is KGHSH and CDR2 is LQKENI in the germline V gene. CDR3 sequence reads: CASSPSDRIYNEAFF. The CDR3 DNA reads as TGTGCCAGCTCACCGTCGGACAGAATTTACAACGAAGCTTTCTTT.

The chain links TRBV15 to TRBJ1-2; D not certain. The CDR3 length is 14 residues. Germline V gene sequence: CDR1 LNHNV, CDR2 YYDKDF (reference sequence). V was shortened by 8 bases and J by 2 bases, with 15 bases between the two germline ends. The CDR3 loop is CATGRFGGNYGYTF. CDR3 nucleotide sequence: TGTGCCACCGGAAGGTTCGGCGGAAACTATGGCTACACCTTC.

This rearrangement joins TRBV11-3 to TRBJ2-3; 8 bases align to TRBD1. The ends lost 2 bases at V and 1 base at J; junction bases unmatched: 5. The CDR3 length is 16 residues. The germline V gene encodes CDR1 SGHNT and CDR2 YENEEA. This chain's CDR3 is CASSLKPGQGTDTQYF. The CDR3 nucleotides are TGTGCCAGCAGCTTAAAACCGGGACAGGGCACAGATACGCAGTATTTT.

This chain links TRBV2 with TRBJ1-5; 7 bases line up with TRBD1. V was clipped by 1 base and J by 7 bases; unmatched bases: 10. Germline lookup yields CDR1 SNHLY and CDR2 FYNNEI. The CDR3 loop spans 16 amino acids. The CDR3 is CASSEDRTGSWQPQHF. CDR3 nucleotide sequence: TGTGCCAGCAGTGAAGACCGGACAGGTTCATGGCAGCCCCAGCATTTT.

The DNA of the CDR3 is TGTGCCTGGATGGGACTGGGGGAGACCCAGTACTTC. It codes for CAWMGLGETQYF. The chain joins TRBV30 to TRBJ2-5; possible D gene TRBD2, 6 bases. V dropped 4 bases and J dropped 5 bases, with 11 bases sitting between them. This CDR3 is built from 12 residues. Germline V gene data show CDR1 as GTSNPN and CDR2 as SVGIG (reference sequence). Full variable domain (rest looked up from reference TRBV30 and TRBJ2-5): SQTIHQWPATLVQPVGSPLSLECTVEGTSNPNLYWYRQAAGRGLQLLFYSVGIGQISSEVPQNLSASRPQDRQFILSSKKLLLSDSGFYLCAWMGLGETQYFGPGTRLLVL.